In its sample, the clone carrying this TCR beta chain was seen once. Its antigen is not identified. The data were produced by immunoSEQ multiplex PCR, yet TCRdb's version contains in-frame clones alone and is incomplete. The repertoire holds about 50,000 clones, 92% seen once, with around 1.4% in the top ten. Per germline, CDR1 SGHTA and CDR2 FQGTGA. With 0 bases clipped from V and 9 bases from J, the junction kept 4 bases outside the gene matches. The length of the CDR3 is 15 residues. This specimen comes from a study of cytomegalovirus exposure and HLA in healthy donors. Broader study findings: One later analysis, an examination of the roughly 110 validation repertoires, found that first-cohort TCR clusters tended to co-occur in them. Most TCR sequences proved rare, with some public TCRs found in many donors. Cytomegalovirus status was reportedly diagnosed by the classifier with high sensitivity and specificity.

J is TRBJ2-1 and V is TRBV7-3; 11 nucleotides agree with TRBD2. The sample consisted of PBMCs. This clonotype was sampled from a man in his late teens or twenties in good health and CMV-seronegative. The CDR3 loop reads CASSLTLAGVSEQFF. The CDR3 coding sequence is TGTGCCAGCAGCTTAACACTAGCGGGAGTTTCTGAGCAGTTCTTC.